The 10 T cell receptor beta chains listed next were all sequenced from one sample in a study of T cells in Graves' hyperthyroidism and ophthalmopathy. Amplification of TCR beta CDR3 regions used RNA as the template. First-round RT-PCR with HTBI primers amplified the TCR CDR3 region. A single record per CDR3 protein comes from TCRdb applying MiXCR to the multiplex PCR reads. The sample has roughly 350,000 distinct CDR3 sequences; about 14% are singletons. The sample comprised blood. Receptors were obtained from a woman in her thirties with Graves' ophthalmopathy.

V gene TRBV29-1 combines with J gene TRBJ1-2; possible D gene TRBD1, 5 bases. Germline V gene sequence: CDR1 SQVTM, CDR2 ANQGSEA. The CDR3 spans 15 residues. V was pared by 7 bases and J by 3 bases, with 21 bases between. CDR3 region: CSASRLSGTDYGYTF. DNA for the CDR3: TGCAGCGCTTCTAGGTTATCAGGGACTGACTATGGCTACACCTTC. The variable domain in full, with the rest retrieved from reference TRBV29-1 and TRBJ1-2, is SAVISQKPSRDICQRGTSLTIQCQVDSQVTMMFWYRQQPGQSLTLIATANQGSEATYESGFVIDKFPISRPNLTFSTLTVSNMSPEDSSIYLCSASRLSGTDYGYTFGSGTRLTVV.

This chain's CDR3 is CATHPWTGADYTF. CDR3 DNA sequence: TGTGCCACCCATCCTTGGACAGGGGCGGACTACACCTTC. This chain connects TRBV6-1 to TRBJ1-2, with 9 bases matching TRBD1. CDR1 and CDR2 (germline): MNHNS, SASEGT. With V trimmed by 10 bases and J by 10 bases, 13 bases remained unmatched. This CDR3 has 13 amino acids.

This clonotype was detected many times. The chain carries TRBV7-9 and TRBJ2-5, with D perhaps matching TRBD2 (6 bases). This CDR3 contains 14 residues. The germline V and J ends were trimmed by 4 bases and 2 bases, with 11 bases remaining between them. The germline V gene has CDR1 SEHNR and CDR2 FQNEAQ (reference sequence). In nucleotides, the CDR3 is TGTGCCAGCAGCTCCACCGGGAGACAAGAGACCCAGTACTTC. Its translation is CASSSTGRQETQYF.

The sample holds many counts of this clonotype. The rearrangement uses TRBV24-1 and TRBJ2-1; 8 bases are a match to TRBD1. CDR1 is KGHDR, CDR2 SFDVKD, per germline. Trimming took 5 bases from V and 6 from J; bases not matched to a gene: 23. The CDR3 is 20 residues long. The CDR3 coding sequence is TGTGCCACCAGTGGAAACTCAGGGGGCGAGGGACGTTTTAATGCCAATGAGCAGTTCTTC. Amino acid sequence: CATSGNSGGEGRFNANEQFF.

This clonotype was recorded at least ten times. The chain uses TRBV3-1 and TRBJ1-2; 10 nucleotides align to TRBD1. J gave up 4 bases and V 2 bases, and 7 bases lay outside the gene matches. CDR1 is LGHDT, CDR2 YNNKEL, per germline (reference sequence). The CDR3 totals 16 residues. The CDR3 bases are TGTGCCAGCAGCCAACAACCGGGACAGGGGATCTATGGCTACACCTTC. Translated, it gives CASSQQPGQGIYGYTF.

This clonotype was counted only a few times. The chain combines TRBV29-1 with TRBJ2-3; TRBD1 matches 9 bases. The CDR3 runs to 13 residues. CDR1 SQVTM and CDR2 ANQGSEA come from the germline V gene. With 7 bases clipped from V and 5 bases from J, the junction kept 7 bases outside the gene matches. The CDR3 spells CSGGQGPLDTQYF. The DNA for the CDR3 is TGCAGCGGGGGACAGGGCCCCCTAGATACGCAGTATTTT.

Ten or more counts support this clonotype. This chain joins TRBV10-3 and TRBJ2-3, with D possibly matching TRBD2 (5 bases). CDR1 is ENHRY and CDR2 is SYGVKD in the germline V gene. CDR3 size: 13 residues. The ends were cut back, 4 bases at V and 6 bases at J, with 11 bases in the middle. CDR3 DNA sequence: TGTGCCATCAGTGGGACCAGAGGGGATACGCAGTATTTT. It encodes CAISGTRGDTQYF.

This clonotype appeared many times. The chain joins TRBV28 to TRBJ1-5; D may be TRBD1 (6 bases). The CDR3 loop spans 16 amino acids. Looked up from germline, CDR1 is MDHEN and CDR2 is SYDVKM. Trimming removed 1 base at V and 1 base at J, with 11 bases between. The CDR3 nucleotides are TGTGCCAGCAGTTTATTCGCCGGGGGCAGCAATCAGCCCCAGCATTTT. It translates to CASSLFAGGSNQPQHF.

The rearrangement uses TRBV7-2 and TRBJ1-2; D not certain. Germline V gene data show CDR1 as SGHTA and CDR2 as FQGNSA. Trimming took off 8 bases at V and 3 bases at J, with 16 bases between the two ends. The CDR3 is 14 residues long. The CDR3 DNA reads TGTGCCAGCTCCAAGTGGGAGGTCCACTATGGCTACACCTTC. Protein sequence: CASSKWEVHYGYTF.

This clonotype was detected only a few times. A much larger clone differs from this one at a single base, so this may be a read error. The genes are TRBV20-1 and TRBJ2-5, with 10 bases identical to TRBD2. CDR3 length: 16 residues. Germline V lookup: CDR1 DFQATT, CDR2 SNEGSKA (reference sequence). V gave up 0 bases and J gave up 2 bases; unmatched junction bases: 6. CDR3 residues: CSARDPGAGGQETQYF. CDR3 DNA: TGCAGTGCTAGAGATCCTGGAGCGGGGGGGCAAGAGACCCAGTACTTC.